This TCR beta chain derives from a study of T cells in Graves' hyperthyroidism and ophthalmopathy. The junction had 7 bases not matched to a gene; V was cut back by 7 bases and J by 6 bases. The germline CDR1 and CDR2 sequences are GTSNPN and SVGIG (reference sequence). The CDR3 covers 14 residues. RNA transcripts served as the template for amplifying TCR beta CDR3 regions. The HTBI set primed first-round TCR CDR3 RT-PCR. From the multiplex PCR reads, TCRdb called clonotypes with MiXCR, one entry per CDR3 protein. The data hold about 380,000 distinct CDR3 sequences, with roughly 14% observed a single time. Each patient was aged 18 to 65 and had newly diagnosed hyperthyroidism of under 2 months' duration. Using more than 8 ml of fresh peripheral blood, PBMCs were prepared.

This chain connects TRBV30 to TRBJ2-1; TRBD2 aligns across 12 bases. Sequenced input: blood. The receptor's source is a man aged 25-45 years with Graves' hyperthyroidism that later progressed to Graves' ophthalmopathy. The CDR3 reads CASQLAGGFNEQFF. The CDR3 DNA reads TGTGCCTCGCAACTAGCGGGGGGATTCAATGAGCAGTTCTTC.